Given below is one T cell receptor (beta chain) in context. Its cognate antigen is unknown. The sample originates from a study of glioma-infiltrating T cells. Study outcomes and limitations: Non-neoplastic patients had below-expected tissue-blood divergence, while all gliomas exceeded expectation.

Using RNA template, CDR3s of TCR alpha and beta were amplified with iRepertoire arm-PCR. One-step reverse transcription and amplification started from approximately 100-400 ng of tissue mRNA or PBMC total RNA. TCRdb re-derived calls from the multiplex PCR reads in MiXCR, one entry per CDR3 protein. The sample contains about 180,000 distinct CDR3 sequences, about 40% of which appear only once. The germline gives CDR1 LNHNV, CDR2 YYDKDF (reference sequence). Trimming took 2 bases from V and 10 from J, leaving 18 bases between them. The CDR3 spans 15 residues. The clonotype was recovered from a human donor with low-grade glioma or glioblastoma, undergoing nonglioma brain surgery, or in good health (not recorded which). The genes are TRBV15 and TRBJ1-5; no firm D call. Sequencing used glioma tissue, nonneoplastic brain tissue, or PBMCs (not recorded which). CDR3 sequence reads: CATSRPYIYGHPQHF. The CDR3 DNA reads TGTGCCACCAGCAGACCCTACATTTATGGGCATCCCCAGCATTTT.